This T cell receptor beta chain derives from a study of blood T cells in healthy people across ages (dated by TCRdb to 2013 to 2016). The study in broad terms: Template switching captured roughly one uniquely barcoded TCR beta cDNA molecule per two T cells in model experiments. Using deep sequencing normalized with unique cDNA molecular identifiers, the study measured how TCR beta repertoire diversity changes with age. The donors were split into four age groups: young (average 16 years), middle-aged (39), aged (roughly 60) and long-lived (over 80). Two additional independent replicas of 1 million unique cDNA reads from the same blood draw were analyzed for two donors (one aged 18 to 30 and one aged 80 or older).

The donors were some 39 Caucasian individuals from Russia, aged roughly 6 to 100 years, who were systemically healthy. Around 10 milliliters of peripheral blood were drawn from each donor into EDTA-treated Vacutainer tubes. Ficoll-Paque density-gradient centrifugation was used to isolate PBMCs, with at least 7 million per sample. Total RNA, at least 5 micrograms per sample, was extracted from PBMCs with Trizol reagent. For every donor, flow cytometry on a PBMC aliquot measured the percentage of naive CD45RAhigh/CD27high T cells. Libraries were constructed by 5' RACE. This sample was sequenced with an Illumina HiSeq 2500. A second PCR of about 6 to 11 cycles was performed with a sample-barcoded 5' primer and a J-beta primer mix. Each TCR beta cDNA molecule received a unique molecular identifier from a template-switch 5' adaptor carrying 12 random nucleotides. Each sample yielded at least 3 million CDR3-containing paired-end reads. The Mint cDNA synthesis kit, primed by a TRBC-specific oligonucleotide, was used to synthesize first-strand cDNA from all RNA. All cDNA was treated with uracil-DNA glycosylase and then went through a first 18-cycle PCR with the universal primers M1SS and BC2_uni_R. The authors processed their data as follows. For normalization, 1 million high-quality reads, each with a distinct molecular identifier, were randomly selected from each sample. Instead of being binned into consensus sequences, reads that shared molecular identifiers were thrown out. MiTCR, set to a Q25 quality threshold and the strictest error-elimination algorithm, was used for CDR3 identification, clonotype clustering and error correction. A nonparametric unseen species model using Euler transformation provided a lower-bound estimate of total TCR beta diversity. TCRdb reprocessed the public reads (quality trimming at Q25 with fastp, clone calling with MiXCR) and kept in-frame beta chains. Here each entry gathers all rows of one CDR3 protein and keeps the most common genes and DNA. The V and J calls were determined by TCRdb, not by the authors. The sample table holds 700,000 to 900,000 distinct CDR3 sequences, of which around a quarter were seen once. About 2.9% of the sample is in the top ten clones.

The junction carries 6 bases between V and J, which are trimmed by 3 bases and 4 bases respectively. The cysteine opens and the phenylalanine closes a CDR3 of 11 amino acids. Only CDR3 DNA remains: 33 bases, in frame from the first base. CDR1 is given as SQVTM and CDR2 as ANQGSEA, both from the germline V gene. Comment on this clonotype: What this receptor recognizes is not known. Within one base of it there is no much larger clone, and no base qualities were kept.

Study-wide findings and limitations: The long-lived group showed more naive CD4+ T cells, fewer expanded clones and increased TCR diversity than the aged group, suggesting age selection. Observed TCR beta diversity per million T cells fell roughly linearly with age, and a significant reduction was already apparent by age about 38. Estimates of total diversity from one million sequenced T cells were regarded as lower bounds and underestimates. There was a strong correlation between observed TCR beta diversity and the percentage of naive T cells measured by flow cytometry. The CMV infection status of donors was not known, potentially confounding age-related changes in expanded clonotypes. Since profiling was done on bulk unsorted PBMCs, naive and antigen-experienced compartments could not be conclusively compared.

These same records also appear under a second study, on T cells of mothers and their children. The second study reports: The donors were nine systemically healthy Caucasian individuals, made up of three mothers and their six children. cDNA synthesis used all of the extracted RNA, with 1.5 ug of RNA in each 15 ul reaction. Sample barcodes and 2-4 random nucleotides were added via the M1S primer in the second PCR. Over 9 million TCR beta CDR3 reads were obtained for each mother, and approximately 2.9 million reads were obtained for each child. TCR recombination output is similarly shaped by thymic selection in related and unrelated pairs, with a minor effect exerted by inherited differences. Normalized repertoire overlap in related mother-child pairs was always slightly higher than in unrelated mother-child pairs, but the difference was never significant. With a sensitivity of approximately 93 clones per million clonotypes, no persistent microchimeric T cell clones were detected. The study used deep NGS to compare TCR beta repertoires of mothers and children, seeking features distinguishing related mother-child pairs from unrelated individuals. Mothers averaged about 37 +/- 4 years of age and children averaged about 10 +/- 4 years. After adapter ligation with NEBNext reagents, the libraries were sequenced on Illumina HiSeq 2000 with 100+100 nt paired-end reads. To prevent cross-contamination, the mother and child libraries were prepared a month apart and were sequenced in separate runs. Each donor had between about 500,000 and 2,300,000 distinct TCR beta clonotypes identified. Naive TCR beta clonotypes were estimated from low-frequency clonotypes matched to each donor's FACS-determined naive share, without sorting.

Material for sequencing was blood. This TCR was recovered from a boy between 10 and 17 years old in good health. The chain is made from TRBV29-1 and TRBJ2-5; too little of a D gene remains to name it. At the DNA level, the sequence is TGCAGCGTTGAGGTTCGAGAGACCCAGTACTTC. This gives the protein CSVEVRETQYF.